This T cell receptor beta chain was retrieved from a study of blood T cell repertoires in COVID-19. The protocol was immunoSEQ multiplex PCR, while the TCRdb copy is restricted to in-frame clones and leaves out a portion. The sample holds 250,000 to 350,000 clones, 85% seen once. Study members were between about 18 and 95 years old and lived in 24 US regions. Specimen: PBMCs or T cells enriched from blood (not recorded which). This TCR came from a woman aged 50 to 60 who had recovered from COVID-19.

The CDR3 spells CASSLRGTSGDTYEQYF. The DNA of the CDR3 is TGTGCCAGCAGCCTACGGGGGACTAGCGGGGATACCTACGAGCAGTACTTC. The gene calls are TRBV7-2 and TRBJ2-7; 13 bases map to TRBD2. Germline-derived CDR1 and CDR2 are SGHTA and FQGNSA. The V and J ends lost 5 bases and 2 bases, in that order; junction bases with no gene match: 9. The CDR3 has 17 amino acids.